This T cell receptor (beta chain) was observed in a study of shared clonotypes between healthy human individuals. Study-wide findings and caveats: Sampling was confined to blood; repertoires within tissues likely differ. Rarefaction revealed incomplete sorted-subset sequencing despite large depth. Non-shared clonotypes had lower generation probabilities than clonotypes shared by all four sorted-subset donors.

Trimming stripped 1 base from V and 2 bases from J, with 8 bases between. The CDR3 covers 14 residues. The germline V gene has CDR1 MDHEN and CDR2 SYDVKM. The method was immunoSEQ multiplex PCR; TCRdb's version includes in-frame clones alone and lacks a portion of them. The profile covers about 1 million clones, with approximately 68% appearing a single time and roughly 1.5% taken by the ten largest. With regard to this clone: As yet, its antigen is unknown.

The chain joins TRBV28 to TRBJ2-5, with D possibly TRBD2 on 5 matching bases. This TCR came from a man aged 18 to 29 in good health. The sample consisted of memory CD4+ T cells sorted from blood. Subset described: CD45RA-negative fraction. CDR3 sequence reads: CASSLSPGQETQYF. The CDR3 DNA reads TGTGCCAGCAGTTTATCTCCGGGACAAGAGACCCAGTACTTC.